This T cell receptor (beta chain) was recovered during a study of blood T cell repertoires in COVID-19. Study information: In each case, the material was cDNA or gDNA derived from T cells, B-cell-depleted T cells, or PBMCs.

In germline, CDR1 is MNHEY, CDR2 SVGAGI. The trim removed 2 bases at V and 1 base at J, leaving 3 bases unmatched. This CDR3 is 15 amino acids long. Repertoires were generated with immunoSEQ multiplex PCR, while TCRdb's copy carries only in-frame clones and drops some. The sample holds roughly 140,000 clones, around 80% seen once. The sequencing sample was made of peripheral blood. This TCR came from a woman of 80 years or more in a cohort sampled during active or convalescent COVID-19. This chain joins TRBV6-5 and TRBJ2-3; TRBD2 aligns across 7 bases. CDR3: CASSYKGGGTDTQYF. The CDR3 DNA sequence: TGTGCCAGCAGTTACAAGGGAGGGGGCACAGATACGCAGTATTTT.